A single sample gave rise to the 4 T cell receptor beta chains below, sequenced in a study of identical twins (dated by TCRdb to 2016 to 2017). The library came from 5' RACE. The listed sequencing device is Illumina HiSeq 2000. TCRdb trimmed public reads at Q25 via fastp, called clones via MiXCR and kept in-frame beta chains. Entries are consolidated by CDR3 protein sequence, retaining the most common genes and DNA. Present in this sample are roughly 690,000 distinct CDR3 sequences, less than 25% of which were seen just once. The ten biggest clones cover approximately 4.5% of the sample. The sample was also linked to a second study, of T cells expressing NK-cell markers.

The sequenced material came from PBMCs. These receptors were taken from a woman between 18 and 29 years old in good health.

The V and J genes are TRBV19 and TRBJ1-1; unclear D gene. This CDR3 is built from 13 residues. Trimming cost V 3 bases and J 7 bases, with 12 bases left between them. Germline lookup yields CDR1 LNHDA and CDR2 SQIVND (reference sequence). The CDR3 DNA is TGTGCCAGTAGTATGTCCGCAAGATATGAAGCTTTCTTT. Residues: CASSMSARYEAFF.

The V gene is TRBV5-1, the J gene TRBJ1-2, with TRBD1 matching over 9 bases. This CDR3 comprises 14 residues. Looked up from germline, CDR1 is SGHRS and CDR2 is YFSETQ. V shed 4 bases, J shed 7 bases, and the junction held 8 bases outside the gene matches. The CDR3 DNA is TGCGCCAGCAGCCGCGGACAGGGGAATAGTGGCTACACCTTC. This codes for CASSRGQGNSGYTF.

In this sample, this clonotype turned up a few times. This chain connects TRBV20-1 to TRBJ2-1; D may be TRBD1 (6 bases). There are 13 residues in the CDR3. V shed 0 bases and J shed 6 bases, with 9 bases lying between them. The germline CDR1 and CDR2 sequences are DFQATT and SNEGSKA (reference sequence). CDR3 loop: CSARDQGPNEQFF. The CDR3 coding sequence is TGCAGTGCTAGAGATCAGGGGCCCAATGAGCAGTTCTTC.

This clonotype was observed a few times. The chain recombines TRBV2 with TRBJ2-1; D tentatively reads TRBD1 or TRBD2 (6 bases each). Between the trimmed V and J ends, which lost 6 bases and 2 bases, there was a span of 14 bases. CDR1 is SNHLY, CDR2 FYNNEI, per germline. CDR3 length: 15 residues. The CDR3 nucleotides are TGTGCCAGCAGCATAGCGGAGGGGGCCTACAATGAGCAGTTCTTC. Protein sequence: CASSIAEGAYNEQFF.